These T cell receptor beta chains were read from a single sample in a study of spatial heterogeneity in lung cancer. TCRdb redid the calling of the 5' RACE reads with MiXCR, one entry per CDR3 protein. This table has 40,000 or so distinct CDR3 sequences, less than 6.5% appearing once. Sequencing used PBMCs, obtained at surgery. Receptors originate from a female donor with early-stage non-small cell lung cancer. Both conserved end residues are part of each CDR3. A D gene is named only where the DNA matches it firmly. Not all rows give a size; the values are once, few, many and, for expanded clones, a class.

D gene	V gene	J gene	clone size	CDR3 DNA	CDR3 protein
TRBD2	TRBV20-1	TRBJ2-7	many	TGCAGTGCTTCCACTAGCGGGGGGGCCTACGAGCAGTACTTC	CSASTSGGAYEQYF
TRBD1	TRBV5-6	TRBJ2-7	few	TGTGCCAGCACCCGGGGGACAGGGGACGAGCAGTACTTC	CASTRGTGDEQYF
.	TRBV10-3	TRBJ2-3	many	TGTGCCATCAGTGGGGATGACGCGAGCACAGATACGCAGTATTTT	CAISGDDASTDTQYF
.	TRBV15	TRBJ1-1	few	TGTGCCACCAGCTCCCCCGGGACAATGAACACTGAAGCTTTCTTT	CATSSPGTMNTEAFF
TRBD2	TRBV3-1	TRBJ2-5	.	TGTGCCAGCAGCCGCCGCGCTAGCGGGGGGCTGGTAGGAGAGACCCAGTACTTC	CASSRRASGGLVGETQYF
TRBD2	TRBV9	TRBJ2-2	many	TGTGCCAGCAGCGTTCGCGGGGGTCAGAACACCGGGGAGCTGTTTTTT	CASSVRGGQNTGELFF
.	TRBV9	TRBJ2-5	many	TGTGCCAGCAGCGTGACGGGGAGCCCCCTAAAAGAGACCCAGTACTTC	CASSVTGSPLKETQYF
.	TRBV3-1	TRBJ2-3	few	TGTGCCAGCAGCCCCCCTTTGGGGGCAACAGATACGCAGTATTTT	CASSPPLGATDTQYF
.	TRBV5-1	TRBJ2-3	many	TGCGCCAGCAGCTTGGCATCCAACTCAGGCACAGATACGCAGTATTTT	CASSLASNSGTDTQYF
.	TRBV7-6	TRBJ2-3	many	TGTGCCAGCAGCCCAGAGGGGGGCCTCACAGATACGCAGTATTTT	CASSPEGGLTDTQYF
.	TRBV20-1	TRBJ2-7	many	TGCAGTGCTAGTGGCACCACACATTCCTACGAGCAGTACTTC	CSASGTTHSYEQYF
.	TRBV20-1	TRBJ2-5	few	TGCAGTGCTACAGGCCAGACCCAAGAGACCCAGTACTTC	CSATGQTQETQYF
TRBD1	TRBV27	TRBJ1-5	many	TGTGCCAGCAGTTCGCTAGGGACAGGGGGCAATCAGCCCCAGCATTTT	CASSSLGTGGNQPQHF
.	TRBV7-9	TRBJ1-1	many	TGTGCCAGCAGCTTTTTTGGGAACACTGAAGCTTTCTTT	CASSFFGNTEAFF
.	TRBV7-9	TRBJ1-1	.	TGTGCCAGCAGCTTAGCTTGGGGCAGGGAGAACACTGAAGCTTTCTTT	CASSLAWGRENTEAFF
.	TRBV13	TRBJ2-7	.	TGTGCCAGCAGCCAGGTCTACGAGCAGTACTTC	CASSQVYEQYF
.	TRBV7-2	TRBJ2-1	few	TGTGCCAGCAGCCGGGTGGGGACAGAGCAGTTCTTC	CASSRVGTEQFF
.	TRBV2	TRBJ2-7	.	TGTGCCAGCAGTGACAGGGAAACTTCCTACGAGCAGTACTTC	CASSDRETSYEQYF
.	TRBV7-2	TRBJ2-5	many	TGTGCCAGCAGCTCCAGCCGGGTCGGCGAGACCCAGTACTTC	CASSSSRVGETQYF
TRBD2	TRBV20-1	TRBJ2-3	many	TGCAGTGCTAGAACGACTAGCGGTGGAGATACGCAGTATTTT	CSARTTSGGDTQYF
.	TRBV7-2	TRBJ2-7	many	TGTGCCAGCAGCCCAAGGACTGGGGTCTACGAGCAGTACTTC	CASSPRTGVYEQYF
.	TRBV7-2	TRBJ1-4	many	TGTGCCAGCAGCTTTGGGCTAAGTAATGAAAAACTGTTTTTT	CASSFGLSNEKLFF
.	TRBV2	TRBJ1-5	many	TGTGCCAGCTCCGGGGGAGGGACCTTATATCAGCCCCAGCATTTT	CASSGGGTLYQPQHF
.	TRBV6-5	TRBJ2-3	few	TGTGCCAGCAGCCCCTCAGAAGATACGCAGTATTTT	CASSPSEDTQYF
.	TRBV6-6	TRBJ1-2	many	TGTGCCAGCAGTTACTTAGGCGGGCCTTTCTATGGCTACACCTTC	CASSYLGGPFYGYTF
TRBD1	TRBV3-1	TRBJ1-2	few	TGTGCCAGCAGCAGGACAGGTGGGACGAGATATGGCTACACCTTC	CASSRTGGTRYGYTF
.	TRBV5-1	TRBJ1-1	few	TGCGCCAGCAGCCCGATTGGGAGGACAAACACTGAAGCTTTCTTT	CASSPIGRTNTEAFF
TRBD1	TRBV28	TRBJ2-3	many	TGTGCCAGCATGGGGTGGGACAGACAAACAGATACGCAGTATTTT	CASMGWDRQTDTQYF
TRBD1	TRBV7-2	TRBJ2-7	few	TGTGCCAGCAGCTACCGGGACAGGGGACGCGAGCAGTACTTC	CASSYRDRGREQYF
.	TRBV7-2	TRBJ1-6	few	TGTGCCAGCAGCCTGTGGTGGGATAATTCACCCCTCCACTTT	CASSLWWDNSPLHF
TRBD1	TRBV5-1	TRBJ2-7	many	TGCGCCAGCAGCCCCGGACAGGGGGCGCGCCTATACGAGCAGTACTTC	CASSPGQGARLYEQYF
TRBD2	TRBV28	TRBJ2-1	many	TGTGCCAGCAGTTTGCGCACTAGCGGTCCTAGGGAGCAGTTCTTC	CASSLRTSGPREQFF
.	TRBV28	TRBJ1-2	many	TGTGCCAGCAGTGAGGGGACTCGCGGCAACTATGGCTACACCTTC	CASSEGTRGNYGYTF
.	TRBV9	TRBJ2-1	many	TGTGCCAGCAGCGTGCGTGGTAACTCCTACAATGAGCAGTTCTTC	CASSVRGNSYNEQFF
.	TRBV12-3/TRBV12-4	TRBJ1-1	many	TGTGCCAGCAGTCTAACGGTCCTGAACACTGAAGCTTTCTTT	CASSLTVLNTEAFF
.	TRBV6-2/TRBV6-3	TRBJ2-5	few	TGTGCCAGCAGTTGGGGACAACGAGAGACCCAGTACTTC	CASSWGQRETQYF
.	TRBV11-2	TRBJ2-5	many	TGTGCCAGCAGCTTAGCTGAGACCCAGTACTTC	CASSLAETQYF
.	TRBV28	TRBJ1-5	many	TGTGCCAGCAGTTCCGGGACTTTGCCCCAGCATTTT	CASSSGTLPQHF
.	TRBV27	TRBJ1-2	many	TGTGCCAGCACCCCGGCCCCCCGCTATGGCTACACCTTC	CASTPAPRYGYTF
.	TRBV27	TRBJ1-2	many	TGTGCCAGCAGTTTGAGGGAGGGGTCCTATGGCTACACCTTC	CASSLREGSYGYTF
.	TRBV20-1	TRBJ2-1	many	TGCAGTGCCCCCACCGGTGTGGGGGAGTACTACAATGAGCAGTTCTTC	CSAPTGVGEYYNEQFF
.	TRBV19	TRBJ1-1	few	TGTGCCAGTAGAAACCCCCAGGGGTGGGTCACTGAAGCTTTCTTT	CASRNPQGWVTEAFF
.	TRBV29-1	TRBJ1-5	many	TGCAGCGTTGCGGGCGGAAGCAATCAGCCCCAGCATTTT	CSVAGGSNQPQHF
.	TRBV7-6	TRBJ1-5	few	TGTGCCAGCAGCTTAGCTGAGTGGAAGAGCAATCAGCCCCAGCATTTT	CASSLAEWKSNQPQHF
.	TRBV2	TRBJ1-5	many	TGTGCCAGCAGTGAAGATCAGGCAGGATATAGCAATCAGCCCCAGCATTTT	CASSEDQAGYSNQPQHF
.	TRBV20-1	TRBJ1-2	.	TGCAGTGCTAGAGATTTGCCCGATGGTCGGGCCGAAGGCTACACCTTC	CSARDLPDGRAEGYTF
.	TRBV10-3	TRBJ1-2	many	TGTGCCATCAGTGAGAGGGCGCAGGGCGGCCGGGGCTACACCTTC	CAISERAQGGRGYTF
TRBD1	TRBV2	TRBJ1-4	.	TGTGCCAGCAGTGGCCGGGACAGGGGGAATGAAAAACTGTTTTTT	CASSGRDRGNEKLFF
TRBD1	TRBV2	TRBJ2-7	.	TGTGCCAGCAGCGTGGACAGGGGCCCCTACGAGCAGTACTTC	CASSVDRGPYEQYF
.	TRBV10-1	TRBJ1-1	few	TGCGCCAGCAGTGTGGACGCGGGGGACACTGAAGCTTTCTTT	CASSVDAGDTEAFF